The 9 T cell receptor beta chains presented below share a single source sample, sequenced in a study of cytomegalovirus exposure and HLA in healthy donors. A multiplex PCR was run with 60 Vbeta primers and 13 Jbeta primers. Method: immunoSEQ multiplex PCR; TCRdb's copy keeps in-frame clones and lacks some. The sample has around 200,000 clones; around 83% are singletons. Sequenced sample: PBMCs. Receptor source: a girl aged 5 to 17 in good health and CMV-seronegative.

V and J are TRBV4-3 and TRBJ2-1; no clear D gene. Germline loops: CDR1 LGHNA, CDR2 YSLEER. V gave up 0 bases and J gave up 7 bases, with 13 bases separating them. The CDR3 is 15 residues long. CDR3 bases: TGCGCCAGCAGCCAAGATGGTGGCAAATTAAATGAGCAGTTCTTC. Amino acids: CASSQDGGKLNEQFF.

CDR3 DNA sequence: TGTGCCAGCAGCCAAATTCTAGCGATGCGCCTGGAGACCCAGTACTTC. This gives the protein CASSQILAMRLETQYF. The gene calls are TRBV4-2 and TRBJ2-5, with a tentative D call TRBD2 (6 bases). With 2 bases removed from V and 5 bases from J, the gap between germline ends came to 18 bases. The germline V gene has CDR1 LGHNA and CDR2 YNFKEQ. The CDR3 covers 16 residues.

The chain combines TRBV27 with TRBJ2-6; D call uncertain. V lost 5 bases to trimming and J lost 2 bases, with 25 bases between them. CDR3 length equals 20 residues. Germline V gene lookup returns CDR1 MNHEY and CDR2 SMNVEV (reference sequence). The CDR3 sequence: CASSLVYGLPSRPGANVLTF. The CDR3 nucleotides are TGTGCCAGCAGTCTGGTTTACGGGTTGCCCTCACGTCCTGGGGCCAACGTCCTGACTTTC.

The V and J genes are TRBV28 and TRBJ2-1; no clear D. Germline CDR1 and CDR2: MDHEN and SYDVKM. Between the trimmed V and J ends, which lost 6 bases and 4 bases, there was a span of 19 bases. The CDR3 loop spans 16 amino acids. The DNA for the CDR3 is TGTGCCAGCAGCCCTAGGCGACGGCCCAATTACAATGAGCAGTTCTTC. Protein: CASSPRRRPNYNEQFF.

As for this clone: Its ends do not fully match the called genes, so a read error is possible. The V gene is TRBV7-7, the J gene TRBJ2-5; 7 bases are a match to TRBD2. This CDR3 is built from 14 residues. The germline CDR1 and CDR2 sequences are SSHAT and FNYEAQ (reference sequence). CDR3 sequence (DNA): TGTGCTAGCAGCTTCCGGGGGGAAGGAGAGACCCAGTACTTC. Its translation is CASSFRGEGETQYF.

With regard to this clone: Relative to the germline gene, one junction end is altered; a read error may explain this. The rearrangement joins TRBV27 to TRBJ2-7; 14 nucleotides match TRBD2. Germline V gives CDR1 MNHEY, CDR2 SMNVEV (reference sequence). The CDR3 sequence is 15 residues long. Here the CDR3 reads CASAGTSGRVFERYF. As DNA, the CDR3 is TGTGCCAGCGCCGGGACTAGCGGGAGAGTTTTCGAGCGGTACTTC.

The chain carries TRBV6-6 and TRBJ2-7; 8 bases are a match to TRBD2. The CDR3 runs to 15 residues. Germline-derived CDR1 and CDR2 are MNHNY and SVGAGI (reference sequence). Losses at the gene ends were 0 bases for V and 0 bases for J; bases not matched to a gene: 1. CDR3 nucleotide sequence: TGTGCCAGCAGTTACTCGAGCGGGAGCTCCTACGAGCAGTACTTC. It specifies CASSYSSGSSYEQYF.

DNA for the CDR3: TGTGCCAGCAGCACGCGGGGGGTGGGCCAAGAGACCCAGTACTTC. This gives the protein CASSTRGVGQETQYF. The V gene is TRBV7-3, the J gene TRBJ2-5; 8 bases agree with TRBD2. J gave up 1 base and V 5 bases, and 6 bases lay outside the gene matches. The CDR3 covers 15 residues. The germline CDR1 and CDR2 sequences are SGHTA and FQGTGA.

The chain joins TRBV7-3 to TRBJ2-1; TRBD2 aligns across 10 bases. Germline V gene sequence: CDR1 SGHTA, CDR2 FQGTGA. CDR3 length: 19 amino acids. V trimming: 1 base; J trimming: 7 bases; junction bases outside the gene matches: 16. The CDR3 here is CASSLMGSIGSGRVNEQFF. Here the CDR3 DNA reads TGTGCCAGCAGCTTAATGGGCTCTATCGGAAGCGGGAGGGTAAATGAGCAGTTCTTC. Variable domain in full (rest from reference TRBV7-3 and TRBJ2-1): GAGVSQTPSNKVTEKGKYVELRCDPISGHTALYWYRQSLGQGPEFLIYFQGTGAADDSGLPNDRFFAVRPEGSVSTLKIQRTERGDSAVYLCASSLMGSIGSGRVNEQFFGPGTRLTVL.